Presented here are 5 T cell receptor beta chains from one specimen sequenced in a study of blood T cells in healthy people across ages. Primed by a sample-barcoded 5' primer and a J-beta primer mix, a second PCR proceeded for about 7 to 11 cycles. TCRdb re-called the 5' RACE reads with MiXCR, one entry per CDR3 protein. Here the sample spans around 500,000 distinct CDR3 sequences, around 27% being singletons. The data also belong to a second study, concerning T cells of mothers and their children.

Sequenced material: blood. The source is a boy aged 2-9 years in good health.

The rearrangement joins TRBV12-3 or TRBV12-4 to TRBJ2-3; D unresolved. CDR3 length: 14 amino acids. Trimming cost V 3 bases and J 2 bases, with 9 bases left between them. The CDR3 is CASSFITNTDTQYF. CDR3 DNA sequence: TGTGCCAGCAGTTTTATAACAAACACAGATACGCAGTATTTT.

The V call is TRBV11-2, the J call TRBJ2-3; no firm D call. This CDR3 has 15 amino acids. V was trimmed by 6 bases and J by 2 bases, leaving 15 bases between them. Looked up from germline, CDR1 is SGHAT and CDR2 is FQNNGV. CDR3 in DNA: TGTGCCAGCAGTAAACTAAACCGGGCCACAGATACGCAGTATTTT. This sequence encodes CASSKLNRATDTQYF. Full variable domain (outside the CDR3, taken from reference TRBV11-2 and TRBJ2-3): EAGVAQSPRYKIIEKRQSVAFWCNPISGHATLYWYQQILGQGPKLLIQFQNNGVVDDSQLPKDRFSAERLKGVDSTLKIQPAKLEDSAVYLCASSKLNRATDTQYFGPGTRLTVL.

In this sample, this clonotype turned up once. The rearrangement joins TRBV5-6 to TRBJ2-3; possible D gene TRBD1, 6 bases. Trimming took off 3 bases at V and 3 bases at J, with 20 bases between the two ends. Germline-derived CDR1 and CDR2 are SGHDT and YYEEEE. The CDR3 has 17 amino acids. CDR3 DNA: TGTGCCAGCAGCTATGTCCTCCGGGACACGTCAACAGATACGCAGTATTTT. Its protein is CASSYVLRDTSTDTQYF.

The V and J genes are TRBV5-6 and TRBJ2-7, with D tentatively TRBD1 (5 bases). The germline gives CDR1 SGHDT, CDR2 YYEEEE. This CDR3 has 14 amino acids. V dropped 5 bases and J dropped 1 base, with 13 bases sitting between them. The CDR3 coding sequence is TGTGCCAGCAGTCGCGGATCAGGGTCCTACGAGCAGTACTTC. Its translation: CASSRGSGSYEQYF. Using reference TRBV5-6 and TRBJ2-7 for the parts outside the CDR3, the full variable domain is DAGVTQSPTHLIKTRGQQVTLRCSPKSGHDTVSWYQQALGQGPQFIFQYYEEEERQRGNFPDRFSGHQFPNYSSELNVNALLLGDSALYLCASSRGSGSYEQYFGPGTRLTVT.

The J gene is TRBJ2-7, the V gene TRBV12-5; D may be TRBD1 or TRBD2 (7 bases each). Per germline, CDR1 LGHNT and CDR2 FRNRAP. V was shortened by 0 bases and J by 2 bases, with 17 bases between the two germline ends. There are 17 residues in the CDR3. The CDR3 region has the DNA TGTGCTAGTGGTTTGGTAAGCTCAGCGGGACAGACCTACGAGCAGTACTTC. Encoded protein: CASGLVSSAGQTYEQYF.